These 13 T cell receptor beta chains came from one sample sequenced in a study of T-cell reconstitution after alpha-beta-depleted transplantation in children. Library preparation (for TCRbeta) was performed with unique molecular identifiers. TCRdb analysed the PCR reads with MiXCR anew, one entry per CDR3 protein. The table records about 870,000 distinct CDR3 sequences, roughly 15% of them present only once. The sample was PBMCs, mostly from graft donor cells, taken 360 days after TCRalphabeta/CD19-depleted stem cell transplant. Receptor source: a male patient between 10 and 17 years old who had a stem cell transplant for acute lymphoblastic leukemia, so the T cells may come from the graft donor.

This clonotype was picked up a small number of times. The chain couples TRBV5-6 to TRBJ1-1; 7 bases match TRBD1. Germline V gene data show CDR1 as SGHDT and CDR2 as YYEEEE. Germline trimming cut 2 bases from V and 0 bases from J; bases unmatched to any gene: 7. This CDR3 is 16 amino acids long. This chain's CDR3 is CASSFGRGLVNTEAFF. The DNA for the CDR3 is TGTGCCAGCAGCTTTGGTAGGGGGCTCGTGAACACTGAAGCTTTCTTT.

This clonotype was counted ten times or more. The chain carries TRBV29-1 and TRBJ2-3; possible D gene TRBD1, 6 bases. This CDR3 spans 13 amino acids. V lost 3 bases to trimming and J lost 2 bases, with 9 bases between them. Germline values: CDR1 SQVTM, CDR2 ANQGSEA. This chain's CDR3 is CSVDRDNTDTQYF. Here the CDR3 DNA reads TGCAGCGTTGATCGGGACAACACAGATACGCAGTATTTT.

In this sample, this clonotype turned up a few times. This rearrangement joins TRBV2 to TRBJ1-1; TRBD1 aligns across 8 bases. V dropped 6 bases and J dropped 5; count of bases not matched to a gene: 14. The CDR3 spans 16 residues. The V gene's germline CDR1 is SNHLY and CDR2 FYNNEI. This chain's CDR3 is CASSLFLTGVGTEAFF. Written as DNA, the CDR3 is TGTGCCAGCAGCTTATTTTTGACAGGGGTGGGGACTGAAGCTTTCTTT.

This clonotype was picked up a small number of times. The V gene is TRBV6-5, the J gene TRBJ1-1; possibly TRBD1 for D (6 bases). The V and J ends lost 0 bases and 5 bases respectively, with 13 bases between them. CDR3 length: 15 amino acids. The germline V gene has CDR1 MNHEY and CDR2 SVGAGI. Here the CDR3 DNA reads TGTGCCAGCAGTTACTCTGGAGGGGGAGGAACTGAAGCTTTCTTT. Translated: CASSYSGGGGTEAFF.

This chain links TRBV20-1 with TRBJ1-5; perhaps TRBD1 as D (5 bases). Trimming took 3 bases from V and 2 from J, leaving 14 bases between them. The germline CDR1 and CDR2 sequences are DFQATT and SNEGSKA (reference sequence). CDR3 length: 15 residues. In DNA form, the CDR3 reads TGCAGTGCTAGTTTGCAGGGCCGGGGCAATCAGCCCCAGCATTTT. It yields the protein CSASLQGRGNQPQHF.

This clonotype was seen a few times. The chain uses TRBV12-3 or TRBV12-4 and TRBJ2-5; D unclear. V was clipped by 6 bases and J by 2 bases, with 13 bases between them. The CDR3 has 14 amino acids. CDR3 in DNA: TGTGCCAGCAGCCGCATTAGCCGGCAAGAGACCCAGTACTTC. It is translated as CASSRISRQETQYF.

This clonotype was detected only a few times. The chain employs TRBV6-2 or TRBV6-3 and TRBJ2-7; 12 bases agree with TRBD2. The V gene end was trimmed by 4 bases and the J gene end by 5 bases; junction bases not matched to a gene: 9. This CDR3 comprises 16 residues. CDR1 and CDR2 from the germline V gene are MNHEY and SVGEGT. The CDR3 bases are TGTGCCAGCAGTTGGAGACTAGCGGGAGCGGACAACGAGCAGTACTTC. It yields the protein CASSWRLAGADNEQYF.

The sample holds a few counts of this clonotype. CDR3 bases: TGCAGTGCTAGAAAGTCCGGGACACTGAAGACCTACGAGCAGTACTTC. It specifies CSARKSGTLKTYEQYF. This sequence joins TRBV20-1 and TRBJ2-7, with D maybe TRBD1 (6 bases). This CDR3 has 16 amino acids. Deletions cut 2 bases from V and 2 bases from J, with 19 bases between. Germline CDR1 DFQATT, CDR2 SNEGSKA (reference sequence).

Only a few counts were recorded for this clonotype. The CDR3 protein is CASSPTSVLELFF. Written as DNA, the CDR3 is TGTGCCAGCTCACCGACGTCAGTTTTGGAGCTGTTTTTT. The chain links TRBV18 to TRBJ2-2; no clear D gene. V gave up 3 bases and J gave up 10 bases, with 12 bases separating them. Germline loops: CDR1 KGHSH, CDR2 LQKENI. The CDR3 runs 13 residues. Variable domain in full (rest from reference TRBV18 and TRBJ2-2): NAGVMQNPRHLVRRRGQEARLRCSPMKGHSHVYWYRQLPEEGLKFMVYLQKENIIDESGMPKERFSAEFPKEGPSILRIQQVVRGDSAAYFCASSPTSVLELFFGEGSRLTVL.

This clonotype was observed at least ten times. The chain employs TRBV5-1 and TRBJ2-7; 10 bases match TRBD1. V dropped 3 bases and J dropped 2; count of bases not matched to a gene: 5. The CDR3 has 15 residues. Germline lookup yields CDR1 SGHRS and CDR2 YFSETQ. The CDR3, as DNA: TGCGCCAGCAGCTGGACAGGGGGGCCTACCTACGAGCAGTACTTC. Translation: CASSWTGGPTYEQYF.

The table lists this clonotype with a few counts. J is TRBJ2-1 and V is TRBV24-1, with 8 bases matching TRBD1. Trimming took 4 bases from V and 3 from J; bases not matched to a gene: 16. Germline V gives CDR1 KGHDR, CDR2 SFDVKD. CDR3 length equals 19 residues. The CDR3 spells CATSDPLGLTGQVYNEQFF. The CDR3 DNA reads TGTGCCACCAGTGACCCTCTGGGCCTCACGGGACAGGTCTACAATGAGCAGTTCTTC.

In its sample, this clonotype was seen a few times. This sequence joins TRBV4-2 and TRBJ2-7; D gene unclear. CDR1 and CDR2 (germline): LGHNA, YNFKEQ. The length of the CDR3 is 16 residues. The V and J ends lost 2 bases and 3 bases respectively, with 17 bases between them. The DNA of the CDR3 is TGTGCCAGCAGCCAAATTTCTGGCATACCCGGCTACGAGCAGTACTTC. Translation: CASSQISGIPGYEQYF.

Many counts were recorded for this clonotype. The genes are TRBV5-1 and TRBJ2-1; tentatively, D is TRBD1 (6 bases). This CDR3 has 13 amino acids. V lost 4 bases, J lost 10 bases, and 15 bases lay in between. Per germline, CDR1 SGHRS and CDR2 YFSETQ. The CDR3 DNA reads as TGCGCCAGCAGCCAGAACAGGGCGGGCGAGCAGTTCTTC. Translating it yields CASSQNRAGEQFF.